This TCR beta chain was identified in a study of T cell responses to AZD1222 COVID-19 vaccine. This clone has ten or more counts. The antigen remains unidentified. The data were produced by immunoSEQ multiplex PCR, yet TCRdb's version contains in-frame clones alone and is incomplete. Here the sample spans tens of thousands of clones, about 83% being singletons. CDR3 length: 17 amino acids. The V gene's germline CDR1 is SGHRS and CDR2 YFSETQ. V shed 4 bases and J 1 base; nucleotides not matched to a gene: 5. Findings and caveats of the study: In a largely white British group with more females than males, clonal diversity was possibly underestimated. Unmutated variant regions are reportedly targeted by nearly half of spike-specific TCRs. Baseline seropositivity occurred in only six AZD1222 recipients.

Specimen: peripheral blood, collected on day 0 of AZD1222 vaccination. The rearrangement uses TRBV5-1 and TRBJ2-3, with TRBD2 identical over 14 bases. The clonotype was recovered from an adult in good health. CDR3 in DNA: TGCGCCAGCAGCCCACCGACTAGCGGGGGGGGCACAGATACGCAGTATTTT. The encoded protein is CASSPPTSGGGTDTQYF. The whole variable domain, filled in from reference TRBV5-1 and TRBJ2-3, reads KAGVTQTPRYLIKTRGQQVTLSCSPISGHRSVSWYQQTPGQGLQFLFEYFSETQRNKGNFPGRFSGRQFSNSRSEMNVSTLELGDSALYLCASSPPTSGGGTDTQYFGPGTRLTVL.